The 21 T cell receptor beta chains in this list originate from one sample, sequenced in a study of OX40 agonist ivuxolimab in advanced cancers. Repertoires were generated with immunoSEQ multiplex PCR, while TCRdb's copy carries only in-frame clones and drops some. The data show 40,000 to 60,000 clones, about 90% seen once. The sample was CD4+ or CD8+ T cells sorted from blood, taken in a trial of the OX40 agonist ivuxolimab. These receptors came from an adult with an advanced solid tumor such as melanoma, head and neck, liver or kidney cancer.

This clone was detected only once. V usage is TRBV19 and J usage is TRBJ2-5; no clear D. The CDR3 runs to 14 residues. The germline V gene encodes CDR1 LNHDA and CDR2 SQIVND (reference sequence). V was clipped by 6 bases and J by 7 bases, with 18 bases between them. The CDR3 DNA is TGTGCCAGTAGACCCGGGCCAACCATGGGGACCCAGTACTTC. Translating gives CASRPGPTMGTQYF.

V is TRBV10-1 and J is TRBJ2-1; D gene uncertain. The CDR3 consists of 13 residues. Deletions cut 2 bases from V and 2 bases from J, with 4 bases between. Germline V gives CDR1 WNHNN, CDR2 SYGVQD (reference sequence). CDR3 nucleotides: TGCGCCAGCAGTGAGGACGCCTACAATGAGCAGTTCTTC. The encoded protein is CASSEDAYNEQFF.

The chain uses TRBV19 and TRBJ1-1; no reliable D call. Trimming cost V 3 bases and J 3 bases, with 14 bases left between them. Germline CDR1 is LNHDA and CDR2 is SQIVND (reference sequence). This CDR3 region has 15 residues. The CDR3 DNA reads TGTGCCAGTAGTATGGGGTCCGTTTCGCACACTGAAGCTTTCTTT. This encodes CASSMGSVSHTEAFF. Based on the CDR3 plus reference TRBV19 and TRBJ1-1, the full variable domain is DGGITQSPKYLFRKEGQNVTLSCEQNLNHDAMYWYRQDPGQGLRLIYYSQIVNDFQKGDIAEGYSVSREKKESFPLTVTSAQKNPTAFYLCASSMGSVSHTEAFFGQGTRLTVV.

This sequence joins TRBV28 and TRBJ1-4; weak D call: TRBD1 (6 bases). There are 14 residues in the CDR3. V lost 7 bases, J lost 3 bases, and 12 bases lay in between. Germline CDR1 MDHEN, CDR2 SYDVKM. The CDR3: CASNTGSANEKLFF. The CDR3 DNA is TGTGCCAGCAACACAGGGTCGGCTAATGAAAAACTGTTTTTT.

J is TRBJ1-3 and V is TRBV6-1; D gene unclear. Germline CDR1 reads MNHNS; CDR2 reads SASEGT. V lost 3 bases and J 0 bases, leaving 9 bases between the germline ends. This CDR3 is built from 15 residues. In nucleotides, the CDR3 is TGTGCCAGCAGTGAGGTCGCGGGCTCTGGAAACACCATATATTTT. Translation: CASSEVAGSGNTIYF.

This clone has just one count. The chain carries TRBV4-1 and TRBJ2-5, with 12 bases lining up with TRBD2. The CDR3 runs 16 residues. Germline lookup yields CDR1 MGHRA and CDR2 YSYEKL. Losses at the gene ends were 0 bases for V and 4 bases for J; bases not matched to a gene: 3. The CDR3 nucleotides read TGCGCCAGCAGCCAAGAATGGGGACTAGCGGGAGAGACCCAGTACTTC. Translating it yields CASSQEWGLAGETQYF.

V is TRBV7-9 and J is TRBJ2-3; 7 bases agree with TRBD1. In germline, CDR1 is SEHNR, CDR2 FQNEAQ (reference sequence). This CDR3 is built from 14 residues. V shed 6 bases and J 6 bases; nucleotides not matched to a gene: 9. In DNA, the CDR3 is TGTGCCAGCAGATTTCCCAGGGGGTCGGATACGCAGTATTTT. It translates to CASRFPRGSDTQYF.

A single count supports this clone. The chain couples TRBV11-3 to TRBJ1-2, with D perhaps TRBD1 (6 bases). The CDR3 has 14 amino acids. Trimming took 4 bases from V and 1 from J, leaving 10 bases between them. In germline, CDR1 is SGHNT, CDR2 YENEEA. CDR3 amino acids: CASSSDRNNYGYTF. The CDR3 DNA follows: TGTGCCAGCAGCTCGGACAGAAATAACTATGGCTACACCTTC.

The gene calls are TRBV30 and TRBJ2-7; D possibly corresponds to TRBD1 (6 bases). CDR3 length: 13 residues. In germline, CDR1 is GTSNPN, CDR2 SVGIG (reference sequence). The V end was cut by 5 bases, the J end by 5 bases, with 16 bases between. The CDR3 nucleotides are TGTGCCTGGGGGTCGGGACACCGGAACGAGCAGTACTTC. This sequence encodes CAWGSGHRNEQYF.

The chain is built from TRBV7-9 and TRBJ2-3; 8 positions match TRBD1. Germline loops: CDR1 SEHNR, CDR2 FQNEAQ (reference sequence). The CDR3 totals 15 residues. V dropped 5 bases and J dropped 5; count of bases not matched to a gene: 9. The CDR3 nucleotides are TGTGCCAGCAGCCCCAGGACAGGGACGGGAGATACGCAGTATTTT. This sequence encodes CASSPRTGTGDTQYF.

The rearrangement links TRBV11-3 to TRBJ1-4, with a tentative D call TRBD1 (6 bases). The V end lost 5 bases, the J end lost 4 bases, and 8 bases lay between the germline ends. The CDR3 has 13 amino acids. Germline CDR1 is SGHNT and CDR2 is YENEEA. The CDR3 DNA follows: TGTGCCAGCAGCAAGGGGGTTAATGAAAAACTGTTTTTT. Protein sequence: CASSKGVNEKLFF.

The V call is TRBV18, the J call TRBJ2-7, with D unclear. In germline, CDR1 is KGHSH, CDR2 LQKENI. The V gene lost 2 bases and the J gene lost 2 bases, with 7 bases spanning the gap. This CDR3 spans 13 amino acids. CDR3 loop: CASSPDAAYEQYF. CDR3 in DNA: TGTGCCAGCTCACCAGACGCCGCCTACGAGCAGTACTTC.

The rearrangement links TRBV11-1 to TRBJ2-3; TRBD2 might be the D (6 bases). CDR1 SGHAT and CDR2 FQDESV come from the germline V gene (reference sequence). V gave up 5 bases and J gave up 7 bases, with 19 bases separating them. CDR3 length equals 15 residues. Here the CDR3 reads CASSQRKGGTNTQYF. The DNA for the CDR3 is TGTGCCAGCAGCCAGCGAAAAGGCGGGACGAATACGCAGTATTTT.

This clone has just one count. This chain links TRBV7-2 with TRBJ1-5, with D possibly matching TRBD1 (6 bases). The CDR3 runs to 16 residues. CDR1 and CDR2 (germline): SGHTA, FQGNSA. V was cut by 1 base and J by 5 bases, with 15 bases left in between. The CDR3 region is CASSLGGFRGDQPQHF. The CDR3 DNA reads as TGTGCCAGCAGCTTAGGGGGCTTCAGGGGTGATCAGCCCCAGCATTTT.

The chain links TRBV4-2 to TRBJ2-3, with 7 nucleotides matching TRBD2. The CDR3 sequence is 16 residues long. Germline CDR1 is LGHNA and CDR2 is YNFKEQ. V lost 4 bases to trimming and J lost 0 bases; unmatched junction nucleotides: 7. CDR3 in amino acids: CASSPGSGESTDTQYF. Written as DNA, the CDR3 is TGTGCCAGCAGCCCAGGCAGCGGGGAAAGCACAGATACGCAGTATTTT.

This rearrangement joins TRBV28 to TRBJ1-1, with 7 bases matching TRBD1. With V trimmed by 7 bases and J by 5 bases, 13 bases remained unmatched. The germline V gene has CDR1 MDHEN and CDR2 SYDVKM. The CDR3 extends over 15 amino acids. CDR3 DNA: TGTGCCAGCACCCCATGGCGGGCAGGGGGAACTGAAGCTTTCTTT. It is translated as CASTPWRAGGTEAFF.

This sequence joins TRBV18 and TRBJ2-2; 7 bases match TRBD2. Germline V gene sequence: CDR1 KGHSH, CDR2 LQKENI. Trimming cost V 2 bases and J 5 bases; bases outside gene matches: 14. The CDR3 runs to 18 residues. This chain's CDR3 is CASSPAGVGVQRTGELFF. CDR3 nucleotides: TGTGCCAGCTCACCAGCGGGAGTAGGGGTTCAGAGGACCGGGGAGCTGTTTTTT. Full variable domain (remainder filled in from reference TRBV18 and TRBJ2-2): NAGVMQNPRHLVRRRGQEARLRCSPMKGHSHVYWYRQLPEEGLKFMVYLQKENIIDESGMPKERFSAEFPKEGPSILRIQQVVRGDSAAYFCASSPAGVGVQRTGELFFGEGSRLTVL.

The gene calls are TRBV2 and TRBJ1-6; D might be TRBD1 (6 bases). CDR3 length: 14 residues. Looked up from germline, CDR1 is SNHLY and CDR2 is FYNNEI. V lost 6 bases and J 9 bases, leaving 15 bases between the germline ends. The chain's CDR3 is CASRAQGLGSPLHF. CDR3 bases: TGTGCCAGCAGAGCCCAGGGGCTAGGTTCACCCCTCCACTTT.

The V gene is TRBV10-1, the J gene TRBJ2-3; 7 positions agree with TRBD1. CDR3 length: 15 amino acids. Germline CDR1 reads WNHNN; CDR2 reads SYGVQD (reference sequence). J lost 1 base, V lost 4 bases, and 5 bases had no gene match. The CDR3 nucleotides read TGCGCCAGCAGTGGCCAGGGGGTAGGCACAGATACGCAGTATTTT. This sequence encodes CASSGQGVGTDTQYF.

V and J are TRBV28 and TRBJ2-5, with D unclear. Germline values: CDR1 MDHEN, CDR2 SYDVKM. V was trimmed by 7 bases and J by 7 bases, leaving 13 bases between them. This CDR3 is built from 12 residues. CDR3 sequence reads: CASKGPIVTQYF. The CDR3 region has the DNA TGTGCCAGCAAGGGCCCGATAGTGACCCAGTACTTC.

The V and J genes are TRBV10-3 and TRBJ2-2, with 13 bases identical to TRBD2. Germline V gene sequence: CDR1 ENHRY, CDR2 SYGVKD. CDR3 size: 16 residues. J lost 6 bases, V lost 4 bases, and 5 bases had no gene match. CDR3 region: CAISGRTSGSAGELFF. The DNA of the CDR3 is TGTGCCATCAGTGGGCGGACTAGCGGGAGTGCCGGGGAGCTGTTTTTT.